This is a list of T cell receptor beta chains from one sample in a study of T cell responses to AZD1222 COVID-19 vaccine. Clones were read by immunoSEQ multiplex PCR, and TCRdb kept only the in-frame ones, dropping some. The sample includes 100,000 or so clones, 92% of them seen just once. The specimen was peripheral blood, collected on day 0 of AZD1222 vaccination. All receptors come from an adult in good health. Each CDR3 is given with its conserved first and last residue. The order of the fields is D gene, V gene, J gene, CDR3 length, clone size, CDR3 protein, CDR3 DNA. D genes are given only for firm matches. Rows give clone size only sometimes, using once, few, many, or a class for an expanded clone.

d_gene: NA; v_gene: TRBV18; j_gene: TRBJ1-1; len: 14; abundance: NA; CDR3aa: CASSPDPSGAEAFF; CDR3nt: TGTGCCAGCTCACCGGACCCCTCGGGAGCTGAAGCTTTCTTT
d_gene: NA; v_gene: TRBV27; j_gene: TRBJ1-1; len: 15; abundance: NA; CDR3aa: CASSTLPGAGTEAFF; CDR3nt: TGTGCCAGCAGTACCCTCCCGGGGGCAGGCACTGAAGCTTTCTTT
d_gene: NA; v_gene: TRBV11-3; j_gene: TRBJ1-2; len: 12; abundance: NA; CDR3aa: CASSFNREGYTF; CDR3nt: TGTGCCAGCAGCTTTAACAGGGAAGGCTACACCTTC
d_gene: NA; v_gene: TRBV11-1; j_gene: TRBJ1-1; len: 14; abundance: NA; CDR3aa: CASSLSPVNTEAFF; CDR3nt: TGTGCCAGCAGCTTAAGTCCGGTGAACACTGAAGCTTTCTTT
d_gene: NA; v_gene: TRBV7-9; j_gene: TRBJ1-2; len: 15; abundance: NA; CDR3aa: CASSVSGQANYGYTF; CDR3nt: TGTGCCAGCAGCGTATCTGGCCAAGCTAACTATGGCTACACCTTC
d_gene: NA; v_gene: TRBV27; j_gene: TRBJ1-2; len: 13; abundance: NA; CDR3aa: CASSESSNYGYTF; CDR3nt: TGTGCCAGCAGTGAATCTTCCAACTATGGCTACACCTTC
d_gene: NA; v_gene: TRBV6-2/TRBV6-3; j_gene: TRBJ2-3; len: 19; abundance: NA; CDR3aa: CASSRDRGPLAGGPDTQYF; CDR3nt: TGTGCCAGCAGTCGGGACAGGGGGCCTCTAGCGGGAGGGCCAGATACGCAGTATTTT
d_gene: NA; v_gene: TRBV20-1; j_gene: TRBJ2-3; len: 17; abundance: NA; CDR3aa: CSASPWGSEGVTDTQYF; CDR3nt: TGCAGTGCTAGTCCATGGGGATCGGAGGGAGTCACAGATACGCAGTATTTT
d_gene: NA; v_gene: TRBV5-1; j_gene: TRBJ1-3; len: 15; abundance: NA; CDR3aa: CASSSNGGYGNTIYF; CDR3nt: TGCGCCAGCAGCTCCAATGGCGGTTACGGAAACACCATATATTTT
d_gene: NA; v_gene: TRBV7-2; j_gene: TRBJ2-5; len: 14; abundance: NA; CDR3aa: CASSLNGLGETQYF; CDR3nt: TGTGCCAGCAGCTTAAACGGGCTAGGGGAGACCCAGTACTTC
d_gene: NA; v_gene: TRBV24-1; j_gene: TRBJ2-7; len: 13; abundance: NA; CDR3aa: CATSDEDGYEQYF; CDR3nt: TGTGCCACCAGTGATGAAGACGGCTACGAGCAGTACTTC
d_gene: NA; v_gene: TRBV18; j_gene: TRBJ2-2; len: 14; abundance: NA; CDR3aa: CASSPRADTGELFF; CDR3nt: TGTGCCAGCTCACCACGGGCGGACACCGGGGAGCTGTTTTTT
d_gene: NA; v_gene: TRBV29-1; j_gene: TRBJ2-5; len: 13; abundance: once; CDR3aa: CSVGSAAQETQYF; CDR3nt: TGCAGCGTTGGTTCGGCAGCGCAAGAGACCCAGTACTTC
d_gene: TRBD2; v_gene: TRBV6-1; j_gene: TRBJ2-3; len: 16; abundance: NA; CDR3aa: CASSEGTRVSADTQYF; CDR3nt: TGTGCCAGCAGTGAAGGGACTAGGGTCTCGGCGGATACGCAGTATTTT
d_gene: NA; v_gene: TRBV24-1; j_gene: TRBJ1-2; len: 15; abundance: NA; CDR3aa: CATSEHDSFYYGYTF; CDR3nt: TGTGCCACCAGTGAGCATGACAGCTTTTACTATGGCTACACCTTC
d_gene: NA; v_gene: TRBV5-1; j_gene: TRBJ1-1; len: 14; abundance: NA; CDR3aa: CASSLEEGITEAFF; CDR3nt: TGCGCCAGCAGCTTGGAGGAGGGTATCACTGAAGCTTTCTTT
d_gene: NA; v_gene: TRBV15; j_gene: TRBJ1-6; len: 15; abundance: few; CDR3aa: CATSRDRRVGSPLHF; CDR3nt: TGTGCCACCAGCAGAGATAGGAGGGTGGGCTCACCCCTCCACTTT
d_gene: NA; v_gene: TRBV20-1; j_gene: TRBJ2-7; len: 11; abundance: NA; CDR3aa: CSAGGPYEQYF; CDR3nt: TGCAGTGCTGGGGGCCCCTACGAGCAGTACTTC
d_gene: NA; v_gene: TRBV24-1; j_gene: TRBJ1-5; len: 13; abundance: NA; CDR3aa: CAPTWGRDQPQHF; CDR3nt: TGTGCCCCGACTTGGGGGCGGGATCAGCCCCAGCATTTT
d_gene: NA; v_gene: TRBV28; j_gene: TRBJ2-3; len: 15; abundance: NA; CDR3aa: CASSQRRGNTDTQYF; CDR3nt: TGTGCCAGCAGTCAGAGGCGGGGCAACACAGATACGCAGTATTTT
d_gene: NA; v_gene: TRBV30; j_gene: TRBJ1-3; len: 13; abundance: NA; CDR3aa: CAWTGDLGNTIYF; CDR3nt: TGTGCCTGGACAGGAGATCTAGGAAACACCATATATTTT
d_gene: NA; v_gene: TRBV18; j_gene: TRBJ2-7; len: 14; abundance: NA; CDR3aa: CASSSQGQFYEQYF; CDR3nt: TGTGCCAGCTCCTCACAGGGCCAATTCTACGAGCAGTACTTC
d_gene: NA; v_gene: TRBV7-2; j_gene: TRBJ1-2; len: 14; abundance: NA; CDR3aa: CASSLSGQYFGYTF; CDR3nt: NA
d_gene: TRBD1; v_gene: TRBV20-1; j_gene: TRBJ2-3; len: 14; abundance: NA; CDR3aa: CSASSDRGLGTQYF; CDR3nt: TGCAGTGCTAGTTCGGACAGGGGACTCGGTACGCAGTATTTT
d_gene: TRBD1; v_gene: TRBV6-2/TRBV6-3; j_gene: TRBJ2-3; len: 15; abundance: NA; CDR3aa: CASSSGQGAADTQYF; CDR3nt: TGTGCCAGCAGCTCGGGACAGGGGGCTGCAGATACGCAGTATTTT
d_gene: NA; v_gene: TRBV2; j_gene: TRBJ2-3; len: 13; abundance: once; CDR3aa: CASSEESTDTQYF; CDR3nt: TGTGCCAGCAGTGAAGAAAGCACAGATACGCAGTATTTT
d_gene: NA; v_gene: TRBV7-2; j_gene: TRBJ1-1; len: 14; abundance: NA; CDR3aa: CASSLGGSNTEAFF; CDR3nt: TGTGCCAGCAGCTTAGGGGGGTCGAACACTGAAGCTTTCTTT
d_gene: NA; v_gene: TRBV2; j_gene: TRBJ1-6; len: 12; abundance: NA; CDR3aa: CASSEGNSPLHF; CDR3nt: TGTGCCAGCAGTGAGGGTAATTCACCCCTCCACTTT
d_gene: TRBD1; v_gene: TRBV6-6; j_gene: TRBJ1-2; len: 13; abundance: NA; CDR3aa: CASSNTGAYGYTF; CDR3nt: TGTGCCAGCAGCAATACAGGGGCCTATGGCTACACCTTC
d_gene: NA; v_gene: TRBV19; j_gene: TRBJ2-1; len: 14; abundance: NA; CDR3aa: CASRPTASYNEQFF; CDR3nt: TGTGCCAGTAGACCGACGGCCTCCTACAATGAGCAGTTCTTC
d_gene: NA; v_gene: TRBV7-8; j_gene: TRBJ2-7; len: 14; abundance: NA; CDR3aa: CASSLVLDSYEQYF; CDR3nt: TGTGCCAGCAGCTTAGTACTGGATTCCTACGAGCAGTACTTC
d_gene: TRBD1; v_gene: TRBV9; j_gene: TRBJ2-2; len: 15; abundance: NA; CDR3aa: CASSVGTGGPGELFF; CDR3nt: TGTGCCAGCAGCGTAGGGACAGGGGGCCCCGGGGAGCTGTTTTTT
d_gene: NA; v_gene: TRBV5-8; j_gene: TRBJ2-3; len: 15; abundance: NA; CDR3aa: CASRLRAVAADTQYF; CDR3nt: TGTGCCAGCAGATTGCGTGCCGTGGCGGCAGATACGCAGTATTTT
d_gene: NA; v_gene: TRBV24-1; j_gene: TRBJ1-1; len: 15; abundance: NA; CDR3aa: CATSDGKGLNTEAFF; CDR3nt: TGTGCCACCAGTGATGGGAAGGGGCTGAACACTGAAGCTTTCTTT
d_gene: NA; v_gene: TRBV30; j_gene: TRBJ1-6; len: 11; abundance: NA; CDR3aa: CAWGGNSPLHF; CDR3nt: TGTGCCTGGGGAGGGAATTCACCCCTCCACTTT